The T cell receptor (beta chain) described here comes from a study of cytomegalovirus exposure and HLA in healthy donors. Deletions cut 5 bases from V and 5 bases from J, with 13 bases between. Germline V gene sequence: CDR1 SGHTA, CDR2 FQGNSA. This CDR3 is built from 14 residues. Primers: 60 Vbeta forward and 13 Jbeta reverse. Sequenced by immunoSEQ multiplex PCR; TCRdb stores in-frame clones only, minus some. The sample has about 130,000 clones, around 67% seen once. Sequencing used PBMCs. This clonotype originated in a man between 18 and 35 years old in good health and CMV-seropositive. The gene calls are TRBV7-2 and TRBJ2-1; D is possibly TRBD2 (5 bases). The CDR3 loop is CASSDLPEDNEQFF. CDR3 sequence (DNA): TGTGCCAGCAGCGATCTACCGGAGGACAATGAGCAGTTCTTC.